Listed below are T cell receptor beta chains from one sample, sequenced in a study of vaccination and CD4 T cells after COVID-19. Antigen specificity for these receptors is unknown. TCRdb analysed the PCR reads with MiXCR anew, one entry per CDR3 protein. This repertoire shows roughly 13,000 distinct CDR3 sequences, 50% to 75% found once; its top ten account for 11% to 15%. The sample comprised CD4+ T cells from blood, cultured in vitro. The source is a human donor who had recovered from COVID-19. The CDR3 runs from the conserved cysteine through the conserved F or W. The D gene is left open where the match is weak. A row's size may be missing; if present it is once, few, many or a size class.

v_gene	j_gene	abundance	d_gene	CDR3aa	CDR3nt
TRBV28	TRBJ1-5	once	.	CASSQGHLIDSNQPQHF	TGTGCCAGCAGTCAGGGACACCTTATAGATAGCAATCAGCCCCAGCATTTT
TRBV7-2	TRBJ2-2	.	TRBD1	CASSPRTGAVGELFF	TGTGCCAGCAGCCCCCGGACAGGGGCGGTCGGGGAGCTGTTTTTT
TRBV30	TRBJ2-3	.	TRBD2	CAWRGLAATDTQYF	TGTGCCTGGAGGGGGCTAGCGGCCACAGATACGCAGTATTTT
TRBV28	TRBJ1-1	.	.	CATIPAGVTEAFF	TGTGCCACAATCCCGGCAGGGGTTACTGAAGCTTTCTTT
TRBV14	TRBJ2-1	.	TRBD2	CASSQATGRREGRYNEQFF	TGTGCCAGCAGCCAAGCCACCGGGCGGCGGGAGGGCCGGTACAATGAGCAGTTCTTC
TRBV6-5	TRBJ1-5	once	.	CASSYSTEGGGKPAQHF	TGTGCCAGCAGTTACTCGACCGAGGGTGGGGGCAAGCCGGCCCAGCATTTT
TRBV6-5	TRBJ2-5	few	TRBD2	CASSYSLAGAKETQYF	TGTGCCAGCAGTTACTCCCTAGCGGGAGCCAAAGAGACCCAGTACTTC
TRBV5-8	TRBJ1-5	few	.	CASSFSQPQHF	TGTGCCAGCAGCTTTAGTCAGCCCCAGCATTTT
TRBV10-3	TRBJ1-1	.	.	CAISDGLNTEAFF	TGTGCCATCAGTGACGGCCTGAACACTGAAGCTTTCTTT
TRBV25-1	TRBJ1-5	.	.	CASSHDRNQPQHF	TGTGCCAGCAGTCATGACAGGAATCAGCCCCAGCATTTT
TRBV6-1	TRBJ1-6	few	.	CASSPGGYNNSPLHF	TGTGCCAGCAGCCCCGGGGGCTACAATAATTCACCCCTCCACTTT
TRBV5-1	TRBJ1-2	.	.	CASSLAGSDGYTF	TGCGCCAGCAGCTTGGCAGGGTCGGATGGCTACACCTTC
TRBV28	TRBJ1-2	once	TRBD1	CASSFQGANYGYTF	TGTGCCAGCAGTTTCCAGGGGGCGAACTATGGCTACACCTTC
TRBV6-1	TRBJ2-5	.	.	CASSGDNQETQYF	TGTGCCAGCAGTGGGGACAACCAAGAGACCCAGTACTTC
TRBV7-2	TRBJ2-3	.	.	CASSLNPGGTDTQYF	TGTGCCAGCAGCTTAAATCCAGGGGGCACAGATACGCAGTATTTT
TRBV2	TRBJ2-5	.	.	CASTQEGVETQYF	TGTGCCAGCACCCAGGAGGGAGTCGAGACCCAGTACTTC
TRBV7-9	TRBJ1-6	.	.	CASSLVADAFNSPLHF	TGTGCCAGCAGCTTAGTCGCGGACGCCTTTAATTCACCCCTCCACTTT
TRBV6-5	TRBJ2-5	.	.	CASSYRQETQYF	TGTGCCAGCAGCTACAGACAAGAGACCCAGTACTTC
TRBV20-1	TRBJ2-5	.	TRBD2	CSTGGSVGGNSFQETQYF	TGCAGTACCGGGGGGTCAGTGGGTGGCAATAGCTTTCAAGAGACCCAGTACTTC
TRBV10-1	TRBJ2-7	.	TRBD2	CASSGGLAGPYEQYF	TGCGCCAGCAGTGGGGGACTAGCGGGTCCCTACGAGCAGTACTTC
TRBV20-1	TRBJ2-2	few	TRBD2	CSAKASGRADGELFF	TGCAGTGCCAAGGCTAGCGGGAGGGCTGACGGGGAGCTGTTTTTT
TRBV28	TRBJ1-2	medium-sized	.	CASSFRERWSDYGYTF	TGTGCCAGCAGTTTCCGGGAGAGGTGGAGCGACTATGGCTACACCTTC
TRBV12-3/TRBV12-4	TRBJ1-1	.	TRBD1	CASTTGGYTEAFF	TGTGCCAGCACCACAGGGGGATACACTGAAGCTTTCTTT
TRBV27	TRBJ1-6	.	TRBD1	CASSRDRALNSPLHF	TGTGCCAGCAGTCGGGACAGGGCCCTTAATTCACCCCTCCACTTT
TRBV7-6	TRBJ2-3	.	.	CASSALSTDTQYF	TGTGCCAGCAGCGCCCTAAGCACAGATACGCAGTATTTT
TRBV4-2	TRBJ1-5	.	.	CASSQELQGIGTQHF	TGTGCCAGCAGCCAAGAACTGCAGGGGATAGGGACCCAGCATTTT
TRBV5-4	TRBJ2-5	.	.	CASSPSADLVETQYF	TGTGCCAGCAGCCCCTCCGCGGACTTGGTGGAGACCCAGTACTTC
TRBV6-1	TRBJ2-2	.	TRBD1	CASLETGAYRELFF	TGTGCCAGCCTAGAAACAGGGGCGTATAGGGAGCTGTTTTTT
TRBV10-3	TRBJ2-2	.	.	CAISESITGVTGGLFF	TGTGCCATCAGTGAGTCGATAACAGGGGTCACCGGGGGGCTGTTTTTT
TRBV7-9	TRBJ2-5	.	TRBD1	CASSLGRTGDETQYF	TGTGCCAGCAGCTTAGGTAGGACAGGGGACGAGACCCAGTACTTC
TRBV24-1	TRBJ2-3	.	.	CATSDQGGSTDTQYF	TGTGCCACCAGTGATCAGGGGGGTAGCACAGATACGCAGTATTTT
TRBV5-8	TRBJ1-1	.	.	CASSLDGGTEAFF	TGTGCCAGCAGCTTGGATGGGGGAACTGAAGCTTTCTTT
TRBV6-2/TRBV6-3	TRBJ2-1	few	TRBD2	CASSYSPPSGIYNEQFF	TGTGCCAGCAGTTATAGTCCTCCTAGCGGGATCTACAATGAGCAGTTCTTC
TRBV6-5	TRBJ2-7	.	.	CASSFYRDYEQYF	TGTGCCAGCAGTTTTTACAGGGACTACGAGCAGTACTTC
TRBV7-9	TRBJ2-1	.	TRBD2	CASSLVVRGWENEQFF	TGTGCCAGCAGCTTAGTGGTGCGGGGGTGGGAGAATGAGCAGTTCTTC
TRBV18	TRBJ1-1	.	.	CASSPVQNYGDTEAFF	TGTGCCAGCTCACCCGTACAGAACTACGGGGACACTGAAGCTTTCTTT
TRBV6-1	TRBJ2-7	.	.	CASSGGFFYEQYF	TGTGCCAGCAGTGGTGGATTCTTCTACGAGCAGTACTTC
TRBV7-6	TRBJ2-3	few	.	CASSLGGSGTDTQYF	TGTGCCAGCAGCTTAGGAGGATCGGGCACAGATACGCAGTATTTT
TRBV2	TRBJ1-1	.	.	CASIRVLGRAEAFF	TGTGCCAGCATCCGGGTCCTAGGTAGGGCTGAAGCTTTCTTT
TRBV20-1	TRBJ1-6	.	.	CSARDRVDSPLHF	TGCAGTGCAAGGGACCGAGTAGATTCACCCCTCCACTTT
TRBV6-1	TRBJ2-5	.	.	CASSRPPQLGETQYF	TGTGCCAGCAGTCGACCTCCCCAGCTCGGAGAGACCCAGTACTTC
TRBV6-2/TRBV6-3	TRBJ2-7	.	.	CASSSRDGLAYEQYF	TGTGCCAGCAGTTCCCGGGACGGCCTGGCCTACGAGCAGTACTTC
TRBV12-3/TRBV12-4	TRBJ2-5	.	.	CASSESTGPQETQYF	TGTGCCAGCAGTGAGTCGACAGGCCCCCAAGAGACCCAGTACTTC
TRBV2	TRBJ1-1	.	.	CASTRDWGTEAFF	TGTGCCAGCACCCGGGACTGGGGCACTGAAGCTTTCTTT
TRBV6-5	TRBJ2-2	.	.	CASSSLSTGELFF	TGTGCCAGCAGTTCTCTTAGTACCGGGGAGCTGTTTTTT
TRBV24-1	TRBJ2-3	.	.	CATSDFLSDTQYF	TGTGCCACCAGTGATTTTTTATCAGATACGCAGTATTTT
TRBV6-1	TRBJ2-7	.	.	CASRAGAHEQYF	TGTGCCAGCCGGGCAGGGGCGCACGAGCAGTACTTC
TRBV12-3/TRBV12-4	TRBJ1-6	.	.	CASSLSGSYNSPLHF	TGTGCCAGCAGTTTGTCAGGCTCCTATAATTCACCCCTCCACTTT